This is a list of T cell receptor beta chains from one sample in a study of T cell responses to AZD1222 COVID-19 vaccine. The protocol was immunoSEQ multiplex PCR, while the TCRdb copy is restricted to in-frame clones and leaves out a portion. The data show over 150,000 clones, less than 90% seen once. Source: peripheral blood, taken on day 0 of MenACWY control vaccination. The receptors come from an adult in good health. CDR3s include the opening cysteine and the closing phenylalanine or tryptophan. Fields, in order: clone size, V gene, CDR3 length, D gene, J gene, CDR3 protein, CDR3 DNA. D genes are given only for firm matches. Some rows have no size entry. The others give once, few or many, or a class for an expanded clone.

clone_size: few
v_call: TRBV5-1
cdr3_length: 15
d_call: .
j_call: TRBJ2-7
cdr3_aa: CASSPNAGQSYEQYF
cdr3_nt: TGCGCCAGCAGCCCAAACGCCGGACAGTCCTACGAGCAGTACTTC

clone_size: .
v_call: TRBV7-9
cdr3_length: 14
d_call: .
j_call: TRBJ2-7
cdr3_aa: CASSSGQGGGGPLF
cdr3_nt: TGTGCCAGCAGCTCAGGACAGGGAGGGGGAGGCCCCTTGTTC

clone_size: .
v_call: TRBV27
cdr3_length: 14
d_call: TRBD2
j_call: TRBJ2-2
cdr3_aa: CAIRTSGGTGELFF
cdr3_nt: TGTGCCATCCGGACTAGCGGGGGCACCGGGGAGCTGTTTTTT

clone_size: .
v_call: TRBV6-5
cdr3_length: 14
d_call: TRBD1
j_call: TRBJ1-1
cdr3_aa: CASNPGGKGTEAFF
cdr3_nt: TGTGCCAGCAACCCAGGGGGCAAGGGCACTGAAGCTTTCTTT

clone_size: .
v_call: TRBV25-1
cdr3_length: 17
d_call: .
j_call: TRBJ2-3
cdr3_aa: CASSPGLDRSSYHTQYF
cdr3_nt: TGTGCCAGCAGCCCTGGGCTAGACCGATCCTCTTACCATACGCAGTATTTT

clone_size: .
v_call: TRBV4-3
cdr3_length: 12
d_call: .
j_call: TRBJ1-6
cdr3_aa: CASSQGGSPLHF
cdr3_nt: TGCGCCAGCAGCCAAGGGGGTTCACCCCTCCACTTT

clone_size: .
v_call: TRBV29-1
cdr3_length: 13
d_call: .
j_call: TRBJ2-3
cdr3_aa: CSVELESTDTQYF
cdr3_nt: TGCAGCGTTGAGCTAGAGTCGACAGATACGCAGTATTTT

clone_size: .
v_call: TRBV28
cdr3_length: 12
d_call: .
j_call: TRBJ2-1
cdr3_aa: CASSPNWGEQFF
cdr3_nt: TGTGCCAGCAGTCCGAACTGGGGTGAGCAGTTCTTC

clone_size: .
v_call: TRBV6-6
cdr3_length: 14
d_call: .
j_call: TRBJ2-3
cdr3_aa: CASSYSLDSDTQYF
cdr3_nt: TGTGCCAGCAGTTACTCGCTAGACTCAGATACGCAGTATTTT

clone_size: .
v_call: TRBV5-1
cdr3_length: 14
d_call: .
j_call: TRBJ1-5
cdr3_aa: CASSLDSPNQPQHF
cdr3_nt: TGCGCCAGCAGCTTGGACAGCCCGAATCAGCCCCAGCATTTT

clone_size: .
v_call: TRBV10-3
cdr3_length: 13
d_call: TRBD1
j_call: TRBJ1-1
cdr3_aa: CAISDRGPTEAFF
cdr3_nt: TGTGCCATCTCGGACAGGGGTCCCACTGAAGCTTTCTTT

clone_size: .
v_call: TRBV24-1
cdr3_length: 17
d_call: TRBD1
j_call: TRBJ1-1
cdr3_aa: CATSDFLGTGLKTEAFF
cdr3_nt: TGTGCCACCAGTGATTTTTTGGGGACAGGGCTCAAAACTGAAGCTTTCTTT

clone_size: .
v_call: TRBV19
cdr3_length: 18
d_call: TRBD2
j_call: TRBJ2-5
cdr3_aa: CASSQGLAGTTQQETQYF
cdr3_nt: TGTGCCAGTAGTCAAGGACTAGCGGGGACAACACAGCAAGAGACCCAGTACTTC

clone_size: .
v_call: TRBV2
cdr3_length: 16
d_call: .
j_call: TRBJ1-3
cdr3_aa: CASSEEAGASGNTIYF
cdr3_nt: TGTGCCAGCAGTGAAGAAGCAGGGGCCTCTGGAAACACCATATATTTT

clone_size: .
v_call: TRBV3-1/TRBV3-2
cdr3_length: 16
d_call: .
j_call: TRBJ1-6
cdr3_aa: CASSQEKWGADSPLHF
cdr3_nt: TGTGCCAGCAGCCAAGAAAAATGGGGGGCTGATTCACCCCTCCACTTT

clone_size: .
v_call: TRBV19
cdr3_length: 13
d_call: .
j_call: TRBJ1-1
cdr3_aa: CASGRGPNTEAFF
cdr3_nt: TGTGCCAGCGGGAGGGGTCCGAACACTGAAGCTTTCTTT

clone_size: once
v_call: TRBV3-1/TRBV3-2
cdr3_length: 16
d_call: TRBD1
j_call: TRBJ2-7
cdr3_aa: CASSRPGTGSSYEQYF
cdr3_nt: TGTGCCAGCAGCCGGCCTGGGACAGGGAGCTCCTACGAGCAGTACTTC

clone_size: .
v_call: TRBV19
cdr3_length: 14
d_call: TRBD1
j_call: TRBJ1-1
cdr3_aa: CASSRDRDGLEAFF
cdr3_nt: TGTGCCAGTAGTAGGGACAGGGACGGCTTGGAAGCTTTCTTT

clone_size: once
v_call: TRBV6-6
cdr3_length: 12
d_call: .
j_call: TRBJ1-1
cdr3_aa: CASSPVNTEAFF
cdr3_nt: TGTGCCAGCAGTCCGGTCAACACTGAAGCTTTCTTT

clone_size: .
v_call: TRBV7-8
cdr3_length: 17
d_call: TRBD2
j_call: TRBJ2-1
cdr3_aa: CASSWGLAGGYYNEQFF
cdr3_nt: TGTGCCAGCAGCTGGGGACTAGCGGGAGGGTACTACAATGAGCAGTTCTTC

clone_size: .
v_call: TRBV4-2
cdr3_length: 12
d_call: .
j_call: TRBJ1-4
cdr3_aa: CASSPHKGKLFF
cdr3_nt: TGTGCCAGCAGCCCCCACAAGGGGAAACTGTTTTTT

clone_size: once
v_call: TRBV6-2/TRBV6-3
cdr3_length: 12
d_call: .
j_call: TRBJ1-2
cdr3_aa: CASSYSGDGYTF
cdr3_nt: TGTGCCAGCAGTTACTCGGGAGATGGCTACACCTTC

clone_size: .
v_call: TRBV7-9
cdr3_length: 14
d_call: .
j_call: TRBJ2-3
cdr3_aa: CASSLVPSTDTQYF
cdr3_nt: TGTGCCAGCAGCTTAGTCCCGAGCACAGATACGCAGTATTTT

clone_size: .
v_call: TRBV6-6
cdr3_length: 16
d_call: TRBD1
j_call: TRBJ1-6
cdr3_aa: CASSRRRGQSNSPLHF
cdr3_nt: TGTGCCAGCAGTAGGCGTCGGGGACAGTCAAATTCACCCCTCCACTTT

clone_size: .
v_call: TRBV27
cdr3_length: 15
d_call: .
j_call: TRBJ2-1
cdr3_aa: CASSFLPRQENEQFF
cdr3_nt: TGTGCCAGCAGTTTTCTCCCCCGTCAGGAGAATGAGCAGTTCTTC

clone_size: .
v_call: TRBV18
cdr3_length: 14
d_call: .
j_call: TRBJ1-5
cdr3_aa: CASSEQVSNQPQHF
cdr3_nt: TGTGCCAGCTCAGAACAGGTTAGCAATCAGCCCCAGCATTTT

clone_size: once
v_call: TRBV19
cdr3_length: 13
d_call: TRBD1
j_call: TRBJ1-6
cdr3_aa: CASSGQGNSPLHF
cdr3_nt: TGTGCCAGTAGCGGACAGGGAAATTCACCCCTCCACTTT

clone_size: .
v_call: TRBV24-1
cdr3_length: 14
d_call: .
j_call: TRBJ2-5
cdr3_aa: CATEAGASQETQYF
cdr3_nt: TGTGCCACCGAGGCGGGGGCCTCCCAAGAGACCCAGTACTTC

clone_size: .
v_call: TRBV24-1
cdr3_length: 16
d_call: TRBD1
j_call: TRBJ2-2
cdr3_aa: CATSDLGQGNTGELFF
cdr3_nt: TGTGCCACCAGTGATTTGGGACAGGGGAACACCGGGGAGCTGTTTTTT

clone_size: .
v_call: TRBV5-1
cdr3_length: 19
d_call: TRBD2
j_call: TRBJ2-3
cdr3_aa: CASSTPLAGGPYGTDTQYF
cdr3_nt: TGCGCCAGCAGCACCCCACTAGCGGGAGGGCCTTATGGTACAGATACGCAGTATTTT

clone_size: .
v_call: TRBV27
cdr3_length: 14
d_call: TRBD1
j_call: TRBJ1-2
cdr3_aa: CASRTGGAGSGYTF
cdr3_nt: TGTGCCAGCAGGACAGGGGGCGCGGGTAGTGGCTACACCTTC

clone_size: once
v_call: TRBV6-4
cdr3_length: 14
d_call: TRBD1
j_call: TRBJ1-1
cdr3_aa: CASSPTGANTEAFF
cdr3_nt: TGTGCCAGCAGCCCGACAGGGGCGAACACTGAAGCTTTCTTT

clone_size: .
v_call: TRBV27
cdr3_length: 13
d_call: .
j_call: TRBJ2-2
cdr3_aa: CASSLLNTGELFF
cdr3_nt: TGTGCCAGCAGTCTCCTAAACACCGGGGAGCTGTTTTTT

clone_size: .
v_call: TRBV4-3
cdr3_length: 14
d_call: .
j_call: TRBJ2-3
cdr3_aa: CASSQDLVGSTQYF
cdr3_nt: TGCGCCAGCAGCCAAGACCTAGTAGGGAGTACGCAGTATTTT

clone_size: .
v_call: TRBV15
cdr3_length: 13
d_call: .
j_call: TRBJ1-1
cdr3_aa: CATSRDPRQGAFF
cdr3_nt: TGTGCCACCAGCAGAGATCCGAGGCAGGGAGCTTTCTTT

clone_size: .
v_call: TRBV10-2
cdr3_length: 16
d_call: TRBD1
j_call: TRBJ1-2
cdr3_aa: CASSSGQGVETYGYTF
cdr3_nt: TGCGCCAGCAGCTCGGGACAGGGTGTTGAAACCTATGGCTACACCTTC

clone_size: .
v_call: TRBV20-1
cdr3_length: 14
d_call: .
j_call: TRBJ1-5
cdr3_aa: CSASSGYGNQPQHF
cdr3_nt: TGCAGTGCTAGTTCAGGGTACGGCAATCAGCCCCAGCATTTT

clone_size: .
v_call: TRBV11-2
cdr3_length: 14
d_call: .
j_call: TRBJ2-1
cdr3_aa: CASSLDEGNGEQFF
cdr3_nt: TGTGCCAGCAGCTTAGATGAAGGCAATGGTGAGCAGTTCTTC

clone_size: once
v_call: TRBV3-1/TRBV3-2
cdr3_length: 15
d_call: .
j_call: TRBJ1-6
cdr3_aa: CASSQSQGSGSPLHF
cdr3_nt: TGTGCCAGCAGCCAAAGTCAGGGTTCAGGTTCACCCCTCCACTTT

clone_size: once
v_call: TRBV28
cdr3_length: 12
d_call: .
j_call: TRBJ1-2
cdr3_aa: CASSPHTYGYTF
cdr3_nt: TGTGCCAGCAGTCCCCATACCTATGGCTACACCTTC

clone_size: .
v_call: TRBV28
cdr3_length: 13
d_call: .
j_call: TRBJ2-3
cdr3_aa: CASRPQGTDTQYF
cdr3_nt: TGTGCCAGCAGGCCTCAGGGAACAGATACGCAGTATTTT

clone_size: once
v_call: TRBV3-1/TRBV3-2
cdr3_length: 13
d_call: TRBD1
j_call: TRBJ1-1
cdr3_aa: CASLRQGWTEAFF
cdr3_nt: TGTGCCAGCCTTAGACAGGGGTGGACTGAAGCTTTCTTT

clone_size: .
v_call: TRBV9
cdr3_length: 14
d_call: .
j_call: TRBJ1-2
cdr3_aa: CASSARGYPRGYTF
cdr3_nt: TGTGCCAGCAGCGCCCGGGGTTATCCGCGGGGCTACACCTTC

clone_size: few
v_call: TRBV25-1
cdr3_length: 16
d_call: .
j_call: TRBJ2-3
cdr3_aa: CASSPRRGRRADTQYF
cdr3_nt: TGTGCCAGCAGTCCACGCCGGGGGAGACGAGCAGATACGCAGTATTTT

clone_size: .
v_call: TRBV11-2
cdr3_length: 16
d_call: TRBD1
j_call: TRBJ2-3
cdr3_aa: CASQNPGQGAGDTQYF
cdr3_nt: TGTGCCAGCCAAAATCCGGGACAGGGGGCAGGAGATACGCAGTATTTT

clone_size: few
v_call: TRBV7-2
cdr3_length: 15
d_call: .
j_call: TRBJ1-1
cdr3_aa: CASSPRSLMNTEAFF
cdr3_nt: TGTGCCAGCAGCCCTCGAAGCTTAATGAACACTGAAGCTTTCTTT